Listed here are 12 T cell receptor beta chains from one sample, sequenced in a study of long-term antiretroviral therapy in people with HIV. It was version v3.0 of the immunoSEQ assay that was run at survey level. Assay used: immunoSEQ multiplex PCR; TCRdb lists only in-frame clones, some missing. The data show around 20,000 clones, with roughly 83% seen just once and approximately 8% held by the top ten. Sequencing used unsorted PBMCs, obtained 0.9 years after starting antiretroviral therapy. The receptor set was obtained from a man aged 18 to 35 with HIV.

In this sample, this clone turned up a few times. The CDR3 DNA is TGTGCCAGCAGTGTAGAGGGGGCTGGGGCCAACGTCCTGACTTTC. Protein product: CASSVEGAGANVLTF. This chain uses TRBV6-1 with TRBJ2-6; D might be TRBD1 (6 bases). The CDR3 runs to 15 residues. V dropped 4 bases and J dropped 2 bases, with 9 bases sitting between them. Looked up from germline, CDR1 is MNHNS and CDR2 is SASEGT.

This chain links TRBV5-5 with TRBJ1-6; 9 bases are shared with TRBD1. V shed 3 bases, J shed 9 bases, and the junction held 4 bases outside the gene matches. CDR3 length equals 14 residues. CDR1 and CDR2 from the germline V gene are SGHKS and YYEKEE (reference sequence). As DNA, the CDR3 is TGTGCCAGCAGCTCCGACAGGGGGATTTCACCCCTCCACTTT. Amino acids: CASSSDRGISPLHF. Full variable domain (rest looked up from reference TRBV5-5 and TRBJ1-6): DAGVTQSPTHLIKTRGQQVTLRCSPISGHKSVSWYQQVLGQGPQFIFQYYEKEERGRGNFPDRFSARQFPNYSSELNVNALLLGDSALYLCASSSDRGISPLHFGNGTRLTVT.

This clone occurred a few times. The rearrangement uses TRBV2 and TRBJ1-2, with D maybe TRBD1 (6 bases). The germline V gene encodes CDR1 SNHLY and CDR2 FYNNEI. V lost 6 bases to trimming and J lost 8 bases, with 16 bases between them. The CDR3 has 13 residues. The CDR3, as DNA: TGTGCCAGCAGAAACACCAGGGGTGGCGGCTACACCTTC. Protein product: CASRNTRGGGYTF.

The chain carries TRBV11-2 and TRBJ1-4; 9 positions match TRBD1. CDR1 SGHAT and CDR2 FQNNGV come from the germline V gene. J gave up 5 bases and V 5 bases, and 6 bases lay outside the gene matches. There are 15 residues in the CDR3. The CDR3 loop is CASSPGGTGNEKLFF. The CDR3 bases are TGTGCCAGCAGCCCCGGTGGGACAGGGAATGAAAAACTGTTTTTT.

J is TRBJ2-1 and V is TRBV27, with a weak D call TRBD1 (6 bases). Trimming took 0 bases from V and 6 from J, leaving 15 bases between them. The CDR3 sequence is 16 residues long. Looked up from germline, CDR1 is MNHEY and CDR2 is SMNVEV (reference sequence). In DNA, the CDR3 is TGTGCCAGCAGTTTATCTTTCCCCGGACAGTTCAATGAGCAGTTCTTC. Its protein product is CASSLSFPGQFNEQFF.

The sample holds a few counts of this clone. The CDR3 DNA sequence: TGTGCCAGCAGCTCAGTTTGGAAGAGCACTGAAGCTTTCTTT. Protein: CASSSVWKSTEAFF. The V gene is TRBV11-2, the J gene TRBJ1-1; D is unresolved. The CDR3 has 14 residues. The germline V and J ends were trimmed by 4 bases and 4 bases, with 13 bases remaining between them. CDR1 SGHAT and CDR2 FQNNGV come from the germline V gene.

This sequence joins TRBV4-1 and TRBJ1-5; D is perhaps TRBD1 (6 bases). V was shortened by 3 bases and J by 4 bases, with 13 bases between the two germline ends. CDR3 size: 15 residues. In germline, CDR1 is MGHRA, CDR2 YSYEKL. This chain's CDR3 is CASSHSGAGNQPQHF. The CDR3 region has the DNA TGCGCCAGCAGCCATTCAGGGGCGGGAAATCAGCCCCAGCATTTT.

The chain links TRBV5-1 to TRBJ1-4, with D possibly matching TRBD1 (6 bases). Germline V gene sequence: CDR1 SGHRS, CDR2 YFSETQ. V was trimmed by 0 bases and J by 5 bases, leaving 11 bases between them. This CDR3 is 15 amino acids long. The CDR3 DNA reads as TGCGCCAGCAGCTTGGCAGGGGATGACAATGAAAAACTGTTTTTT. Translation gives CASSLAGDDNEKLFF.

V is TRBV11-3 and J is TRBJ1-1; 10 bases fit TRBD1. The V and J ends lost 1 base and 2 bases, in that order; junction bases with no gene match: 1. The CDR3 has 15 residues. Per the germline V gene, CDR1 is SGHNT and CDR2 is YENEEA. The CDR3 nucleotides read TGTGCCAGCAGCTTAGGACAGGGGGCTAACACTGAAGCTTTCTTT. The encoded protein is CASSLGQGANTEAFF.

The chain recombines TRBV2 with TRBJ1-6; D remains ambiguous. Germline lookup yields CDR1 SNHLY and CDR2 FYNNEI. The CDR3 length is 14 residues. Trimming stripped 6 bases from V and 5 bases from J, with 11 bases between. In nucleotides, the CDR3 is TGTGCCAGCAGACACGGGCCCGATAATTCACCCCTCCACTTT. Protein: CASRHGPDNSPLHF. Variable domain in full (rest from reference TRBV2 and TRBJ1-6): EPEVTQTPSHQVTQMGQEVILRCVPISNHLYFYWYRQILGQKVEFLVSFYNNEISEKSEIFDDQFSVERPDGSNFTLKIRSTKLEDSAMYFCASRHGPDNSPLHFGNGTRLTVT.

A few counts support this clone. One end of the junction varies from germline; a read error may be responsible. The CDR3 here is CASSQGVSLHF. The CDR3 DNA reads TGCGCCAGCAGTCAAGGGGTGTCCCTCCACTTT. This chain connects TRBV4-1 to TRBJ1-6; a weak D match, TRBD1 (5 bases). Germline values: CDR1 MGHRA, CDR2 YSYEKL. The CDR3 has 11 amino acids.

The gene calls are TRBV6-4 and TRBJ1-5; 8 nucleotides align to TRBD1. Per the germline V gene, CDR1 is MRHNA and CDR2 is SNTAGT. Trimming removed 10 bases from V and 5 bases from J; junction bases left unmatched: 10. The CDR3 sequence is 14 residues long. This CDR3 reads CATPDRGGDQPQHF. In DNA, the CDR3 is TGTGCCACCCCCGACAGGGGTGGGGATCAGCCCCAGCATTTT.